A single sample gave rise to the 30 T cell receptor beta chains below, sequenced in a study of vaccination and CD4 T cells after COVID-19. Treatment specified: roughly ten-day PBMC culture with coronavirus spike peptide pools or control peptides (ViraFEST assay). The antigens these receptors bind are not known. The Oncomine TCR Beta short-read assay was what sequenced the DNA obtained from cultured CD4+ T cells. TCRdb ran MiXCR on the PCR reads and lists one entry per CDR3 protein. Of about 19,000 distinct CDR3 sequences listed, around 50% are singletons. What was sequenced was CD4+ T cells from blood, cultured in vitro. These receptors all stem from a human donor who had recovered from COVID-19.

This chain joins TRBV11-2 and TRBJ1-1; D unresolved. The CDR3 contains 14 residues. In germline, CDR1 is SGHAT, CDR2 FQNNGV. Trimming pared 3 bases from V and 3 bases from J, leaving 11 bases between. The CDR3 loop reads CASSLMDGDTEAFF. The CDR3 DNA is TGTGCCAGCAGCTTGATGGACGGGGACACTGAAGCTTTCTTT. The entire variable domain, with the rest obtained from reference TRBV11-2 and TRBJ1-1, is as follows: EAGVAQSPRYKIIEKRQSVAFWCNPISGHATLYWYQQILGQGPKLLIQFQNNGVVDDSQLPKDRFSAERLKGVDSTLKIQPAKLEDSAVYLCASSLMDGDTEAFFGQGTRLTVV.

This clonotype was seen a few times. The chain links TRBV7-2 to TRBJ1-5, with 7 bases identical to TRBD1. Trimming at V came to 5 bases and at J to 4 bases, leaving 8 bases not matched to a gene. This CDR3 has 15 residues. Germline CDR1 SGHTA, CDR2 FQGNSA. CDR3 region: CASSQSTGRNQPQHF. For the CDR3, the DNA is TGTGCCAGCAGCCAGTCGACAGGGCGAAATCAGCCCCAGCATTTT.

The V and J genes are TRBV5-4 and TRBJ2-2, with D possibly TRBD2 on 5 matching bases. The V gene's germline CDR1 is SGHNT and CDR2 YYREEE (reference sequence). Between the trimmed V and J ends, which lost 7 bases and 1 base, there was a span of 14 bases. This CDR3 spans 15 amino acids. CDR3 bases: TGTGCCAGCTCGAGGGATTCAGGGAACACCGGGGAGCTGTTTTTT. This sequence encodes CASSRDSGNTGELFF.

The rearrangement uses TRBV20-1 and TRBJ2-2; D remains ambiguous. In germline, CDR1 is DFQATT, CDR2 SNEGSKA (reference sequence). Trimming took 2 bases from V and 1 from J, leaving 11 bases between them. The length of the CDR3 is 15 residues. The CDR3 reads CSARYAGQNTGELFF. The CDR3 DNA is TGCAGTGCTAGATACGCAGGTCAGAACACCGGGGAGCTGTTTTTT.

The genes are TRBV20-1 and TRBJ1-4, with 10 bases identical to TRBD1. Germline trimming cut 6 bases from V and 1 base from J; bases unmatched to any gene: 5. The CDR3 has 15 residues. The V gene's germline CDR1 is DFQATT and CDR2 SNEGSKA (reference sequence). The CDR3 region has the DNA TGCAGTGCATACCGGGACAGGGGAACTAATGAAAAACTGTTTTTT. It translates to CSAYRDRGTNEKLFF.

The V call is TRBV6-1, the J call TRBJ1-1; 10 nucleotides agree with TRBD1. Germline values: CDR1 MNHNS, CDR2 SASEGT. The CDR3 has 13 amino acids. The trim removed 1 base at V and 9 bases at J, leaving 2 bases unmatched. CDR3 region: CASSEGDRGKAFF. CDR3 DNA sequence: TGTGCCAGCAGTGAAGGGGACAGGGGTAAAGCTTTCTTT.

This clonotype was seen more than once but under ten times. The chain couples TRBV6-1 to TRBJ2-4; D uncertain. The V gene lost 5 bases and the J gene lost 5 bases, with 13 bases spanning the gap. CDR1 MNHNS and CDR2 SASEGT come from the germline V gene. This CDR3 comprises 14 residues. The CDR3 is CASSTTVSENIQYF. The DNA of the CDR3 is TGTGCCAGCAGTACTACAGTCTCCGAAAACATTCAGTACTTC.

This clonotype was counted once. This chain joins TRBV7-2 and TRBJ2-5; perhaps D is TRBD1 or TRBD2 (5 bases each). The CDR3 contains 16 residues. CDR1 and CDR2 (germline): SGHTA, FQGNSA. V was shortened by 5 bases and J by 3 bases, with 19 bases between the two germline ends. In nucleotides, the CDR3 is TGTGCCAGCAGCCCTACAGCAGGGACGGTGGAAGAGACCCAGTACTTC. Encoded protein: CASSPTAGTVEETQYF.

This clonotype has only a few counts. Germline is not matched at one junction end, which may reflect a read error. The chain has TRBV28 and TRBJ2-1, with TRBD1 identical over 10 bases. Germline V gene lookup returns CDR1 MDHEN and CDR2 SYDVKM. CDR3 size: 14 residues. In DNA, the CDR3 is TGTGCCAGCAGTTCGGGACAGGGGACTGGTGAGGAGTTCTTC. Translation: CASSSGQGTGEEFF.

Only a few counts were recorded for this clonotype. The chain has TRBV11-2 and TRBJ1-6, with 7 bases aligning to TRBD1. Germline V gives CDR1 SGHAT, CDR2 FQNNGV. The CDR3 loop spans 15 amino acids. J lost 7 bases, V lost 2 bases, and 5 bases had no gene match. The CDR3 spells CASSLQTGWNSPLHF. The CDR3 DNA sequence: TGTGCCAGCAGCTTACAGACAGGGTGGAATTCACCCCTCCACTTT.

V gene TRBV7-9 combines with J gene TRBJ1-5, with D hard to call. The germline V gene has CDR1 SEHNR and CDR2 FQNEAQ (reference sequence). There are 16 residues in the CDR3. Deletions cut 2 bases from V and 2 bases from J, with 13 bases between. The CDR3 spells CASSLSGFVGNQPQHF. The CDR3 nucleotides read TGTGCCAGCAGCTTATCGGGTTTTGTCGGCAATCAGCCCCAGCATTTT.

This clonotype was picked up a small number of times. CDR3: CASTALSGNTQYF. Written as DNA, the CDR3 is TGTGCCAGCACCGCTCTTAGCGGGAATACGCAGTATTTT. The chain carries TRBV27 and TRBJ2-3; the match to TRBD2 covers 8 bases. The ends lost 7 bases at V and 7 bases at J; junction bases unmatched: 7. Germline V gives CDR1 MNHEY, CDR2 SMNVEV (reference sequence). The CDR3 extends over 13 amino acids.

The rearrangement links TRBV20-1 to TRBJ2-7, with D maybe TRBD2 (5 bases). Germline V gene lookup returns CDR1 DFQATT and CDR2 SNEGSKA (reference sequence). This CDR3 region has 13 residues. V lost 3 bases and J 0 bases, leaving 9 bases between the germline ends. The CDR3 nucleotides are TGCAGTGCTAGCAAGGACTCCTCCTACGAGCAGTACTTC. Translation: CSASKDSSYEQYF.

CDR3 DNA: TGCAGTGCTAGAAGCGCGCGGGGGTCGGGGACCCAGTACTTC. Translation: CSARSARGSGTQYF. The J gene is TRBJ2-5, the V gene TRBV20-1; 7 bases fit TRBD2. The CDR3 consists of 14 residues. CDR1 DFQATT and CDR2 SNEGSKA come from the germline V gene (reference sequence). The junction had 10 bases not matched to a gene; V was cut back by 2 bases and J by 7 bases.

The chain employs TRBV4-3 and TRBJ1-1, with D possibly TRBD1 on 5 matching bases. Trimming left V 3 bases short and J 4 bases short, with 18 bases between. Germline V gene sequence: CDR1 LGHNA, CDR2 YSLEER. This CDR3 has 16 amino acids. In nucleotides, the CDR3 is TGCGCCAGCAGCCAGGTTGGACGGGGGGGGATCACTGAAGCTTTCTTT. Translated, it gives CASSQVGRGGITEAFF.

A few counts support this clonotype. The V gene is TRBV24-1, the J gene TRBJ1-5; TRBD1 is a possible D gene (5 bases). Per the germline V gene, CDR1 is KGHDR and CDR2 is SFDVKD. The V end lost 9 bases, the J end lost 5 bases, and 13 bases lay between the germline ends. The CDR3 covers 13 residues. CDR3: CATQGHGDQPQHF. CDR3 DNA: TGTGCCACCCAGGGTCACGGAGATCAGCCCCAGCATTTT.

The chain has TRBV4-2 and TRBJ2-7; D unresolved. The germline gives CDR1 LGHNA, CDR2 YNFKEQ. The CDR3 is made up of 14 amino acids. The V end lost 0 bases, the J end lost 1 base, and 7 bases lay between the germline ends. The CDR3 sequence: CASSQDLPSYEQYF. The CDR3 region has the DNA TGTGCCAGCAGCCAAGATTTGCCTTCCTACGAGCAGTACTTC.

The genes are TRBV28 and TRBJ1-1; maybe TRBD1 (5 bases). The CDR3 is made up of 12 amino acids. The germline V gene has CDR1 MDHEN and CDR2 SYDVKM. V was trimmed by 3 bases and J by 7 bases, leaving 9 bases between them. Here the CDR3 DNA reads TGTGCCAGCAGTTTCGGGGGGTTTGAAGCTTTCTTT. This translates into CASSFGGFEAFF.

This chain uses TRBV12-3 or TRBV12-4 with TRBJ2-5, with D possibly called TRBD1 or TRBD2 (5 bases each). The CDR3 extends over 14 amino acids. Trimming stripped 1 base from V and 5 bases from J, with 11 bases between. The CDR3 DNA is TGTGCCAGCAGTTTAGGGGCAGGGAGTGAGACCCAGTACTTC. This encodes CASSLGAGSETQYF.

V and J are TRBV6-5 and TRBJ1-1; D ambiguous. Looked up from germline, CDR1 is MNHEY and CDR2 is SVGAGI. V was shortened by 2 bases and J by 3 bases, with 10 bases between the two germline ends. The length of the CDR3 is 14 residues. CDR3 in DNA: TGTGCCAGCAGTTACGGAGGGTCGGACACTGAAGCTTTCTTT. Amino acid sequence: CASSYGGSDTEAFF.

The rearrangement uses TRBV20-1 and TRBJ1-3; 8 bases match TRBD1. The V gene's germline CDR1 is DFQATT and CDR2 SNEGSKA (reference sequence). There are 13 residues in the CDR3. Here the CDR3 reads CSGQGYSGNTIYF. The CDR3 nucleotides are TGCAGCGGACAGGGTTACTCTGGAAACACCATATATTTT.

This clonotype was detected only a few times. The chain combines TRBV6-4 with TRBJ1-6, with D possibly matching TRBD1 (5 bases). CDR1 is MRHNA and CDR2 is SNTAGT in the germline V gene. There are 15 residues in the CDR3. V was pared by 8 bases and J by 8 bases, with 19 bases between. This CDR3 reads CASRTLGGLDSPLHF. CDR3 DNA sequence: TGTGCCAGCCGAACGTTGGGGGGACTGGATTCACCCCTCCACTTT.

This chain connects TRBV20-1 to TRBJ2-7; no definite D call. The CDR3 has 15 amino acids. Trimming pared 6 bases from V and 2 bases from J, leaving 20 bases between. The V gene's germline CDR1 is DFQATT and CDR2 SNEGSKA (reference sequence). This CDR3 is CSAPSSQFRTYEQYF. The CDR3 nucleotides read TGCAGTGCCCCTTCAAGCCAGTTTCGAACCTACGAGCAGTACTTC.

This chain connects TRBV30 to TRBJ2-3, with 7 bases matching TRBD2. The CDR3 is 16 residues long. Germline CDR1 reads GTSNPN; CDR2 reads SVGIG (reference sequence). V lost 0 bases, J lost 6 bases, and 12 bases stayed unmatched. CDR3: CAWSVRGTNMGDTQYF. CDR3 sequence (DNA): TGTGCCTGGAGTGTACGAGGGACTAACATGGGGGATACGCAGTATTTT.

The chain carries TRBV30 and TRBJ1-2; D perhaps matches TRBD1 (5 bases). V was cut by 8 bases and J by 9 bases, with 22 bases left in between. CDR1 and CDR2 (germline): GTSNPN, SVGIG (reference sequence). The CDR3 is 13 residues long. DNA for the CDR3: TGTGCCCTCAAAGCCCCCCCGGGACGAAGCTACACCTTC. Protein sequence: CALKAPPGRSYTF.

The chain employs TRBV7-3 and TRBJ1-1, with no clear D. Germline CDR1 reads SGHTA; CDR2 reads FQGTGA. The CDR3 is made up of 14 amino acids. V lost 2 bases and J lost 5, with 12 bases in between. CDR3 nucleotide sequence: TGTGCCAGCAGCTTATCGGGGAGTGGGACTGAAGCTTTCTTT. It specifies CASSLSGSGTEAFF.

This clonotype was seen only a few times. This chain joins TRBV27 and TRBJ1-1; D perhaps matches TRBD1 (5 bases). Germline lookup yields CDR1 MNHEY and CDR2 SMNVEV (reference sequence). Trimming took off 1 base at V and 3 bases at J, with 9 bases between the two ends. This CDR3 comprises 14 residues. The chain's CDR3 is CASSLLGGDTEAFF. DNA for the CDR3: TGTGCCAGCAGTTTATTGGGAGGGGACACTGAAGCTTTCTTT.

This sequence joins TRBV2 and TRBJ1-1, with D perhaps TRBD1 (5 bases). The length of the CDR3 is 13 residues. Germline CDR1 SNHLY, CDR2 FYNNEI. The V and J ends lost 6 bases and 4 bases respectively, with 12 bases between them. The CDR3 nucleotides read TGTGCCAGCAGGGACAATGATGCCACTGAAGCTTTCTTT. This gives the protein CASRDNDATEAFF.

This clonotype was observed a single time. The chain uses TRBV25-1 and TRBJ1-1; TRBD1 agrees at 8 bases. The CDR3 has 15 amino acids. CDR1 and CDR2 from the germline V gene are MGHDK and SYGVNS. The J segment lost 4 bases and the V segment lost 0 bases, leaving 4 bases of the junction unmatched. The chain's CDR3 is CASSEYGQGATEAFF. The CDR3 nucleotides are TGTGCCAGCAGTGAATACGGACAGGGTGCCACTGAAGCTTTCTTT.

CDR3 in amino acids: CASSRQGAAEAFF. The CDR3 region has the DNA TGTGCCAGCAGCCGACAGGGGGCGGCTGAAGCTTTCTTT. The V and J genes are TRBV3-1 and TRBJ1-1; 10 bases align to TRBD1. V dropped 4 bases and J dropped 6; count of bases not matched to a gene: 2. This CDR3 has 13 residues. Germline CDR1 is LGHDT and CDR2 is YNNKEL (reference sequence).